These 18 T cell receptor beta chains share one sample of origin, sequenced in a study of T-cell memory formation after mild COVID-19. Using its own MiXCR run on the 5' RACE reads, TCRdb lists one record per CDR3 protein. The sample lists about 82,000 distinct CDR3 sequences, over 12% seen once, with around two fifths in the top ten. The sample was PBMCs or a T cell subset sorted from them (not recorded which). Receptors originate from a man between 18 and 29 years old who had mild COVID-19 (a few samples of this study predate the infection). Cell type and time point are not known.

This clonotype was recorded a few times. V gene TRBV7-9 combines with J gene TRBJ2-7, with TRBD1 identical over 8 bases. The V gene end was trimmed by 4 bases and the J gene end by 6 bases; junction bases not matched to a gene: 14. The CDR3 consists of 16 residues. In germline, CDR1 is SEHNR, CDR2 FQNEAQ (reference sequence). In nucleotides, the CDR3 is TGTGCCAGCAGCTCACCATTCTCCGGACAGGGCGGCGAGCAGTACGTC. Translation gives CASSSPFSGQGGEQYV.

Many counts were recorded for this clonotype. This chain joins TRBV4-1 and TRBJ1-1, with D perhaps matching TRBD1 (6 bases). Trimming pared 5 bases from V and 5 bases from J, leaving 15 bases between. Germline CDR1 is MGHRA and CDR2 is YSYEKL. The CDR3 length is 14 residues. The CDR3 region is CASSVYRVGTEAFF. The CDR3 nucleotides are TGCGCCAGCAGCGTATACAGGGTAGGGACTGAAGCTTTCTTT.

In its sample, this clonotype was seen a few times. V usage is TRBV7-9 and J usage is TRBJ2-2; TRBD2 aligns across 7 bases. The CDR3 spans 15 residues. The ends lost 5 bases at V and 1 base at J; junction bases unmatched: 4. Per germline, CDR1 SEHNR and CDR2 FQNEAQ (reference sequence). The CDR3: CASSLSGVNTGELFF. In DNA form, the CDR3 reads TGTGCCAGCAGCCTCAGCGGGGTGAACACCGGGGAGCTGTTTTTT.

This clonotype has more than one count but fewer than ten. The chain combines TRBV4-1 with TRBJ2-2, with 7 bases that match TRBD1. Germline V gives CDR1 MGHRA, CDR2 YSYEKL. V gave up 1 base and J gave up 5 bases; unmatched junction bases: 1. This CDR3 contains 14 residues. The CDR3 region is CASSQGQGTGELFF. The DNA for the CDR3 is TGCGCCAGCAGCCAAGGACAGGGAACCGGGGAGCTGTTTTTT.

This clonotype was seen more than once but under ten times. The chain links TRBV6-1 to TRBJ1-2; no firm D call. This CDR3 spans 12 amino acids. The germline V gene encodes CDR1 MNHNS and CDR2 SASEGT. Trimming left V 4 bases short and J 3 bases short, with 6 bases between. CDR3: CASSVGYYGYTF. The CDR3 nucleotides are TGTGCCAGCAGTGTGGGATACTATGGCTACACCTTC.

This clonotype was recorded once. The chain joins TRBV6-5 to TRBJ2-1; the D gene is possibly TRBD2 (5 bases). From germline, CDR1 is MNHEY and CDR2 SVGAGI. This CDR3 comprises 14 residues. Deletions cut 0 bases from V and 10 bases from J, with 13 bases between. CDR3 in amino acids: CASSYSNAGNEQFF. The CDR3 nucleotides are TGTGCCAGCAGTTACTCGAACGCCGGGAACGAGCAGTTCTTC.

CDR3 protein: CASSPRGGREYF. CDR3 bases: TGTGCCAGCAGTCCTAGGGGAGGAAGGGAGTACTTC. The chain is built from TRBV6-1 and TRBJ2-7; TRBD2 is a possible D gene (6 bases). Germline lookup yields CDR1 MNHNS and CDR2 SASEGT. The V gene lost 5 bases and the J gene lost 11 bases, with 16 bases spanning the gap. The CDR3 consists of 12 residues.

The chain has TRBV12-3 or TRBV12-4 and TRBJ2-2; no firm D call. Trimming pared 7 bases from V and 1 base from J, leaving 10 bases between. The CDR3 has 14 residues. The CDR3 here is CASIPTVNTGELFF. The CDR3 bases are TGTGCCAGCATCCCCACAGTGAACACCGGGGAGCTGTTTTTT.

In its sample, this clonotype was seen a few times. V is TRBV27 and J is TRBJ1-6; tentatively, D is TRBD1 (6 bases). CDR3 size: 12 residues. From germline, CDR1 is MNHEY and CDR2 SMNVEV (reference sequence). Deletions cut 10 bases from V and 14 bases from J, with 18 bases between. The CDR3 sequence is CATTGAAGSLHF. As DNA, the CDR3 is TGTGCCACCACGGGGGCGGCGGGCTCCCTCCACTTT.

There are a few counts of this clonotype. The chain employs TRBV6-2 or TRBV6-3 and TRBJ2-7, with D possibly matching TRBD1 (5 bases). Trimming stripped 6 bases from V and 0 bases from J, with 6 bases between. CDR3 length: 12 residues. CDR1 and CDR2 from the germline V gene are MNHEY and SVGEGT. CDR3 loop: CASRTASYEQYV. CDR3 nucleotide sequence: TGTGCCAGCAGGACAGCCTCCTACGAGCAGTACGTC.

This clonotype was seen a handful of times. The CDR3 region is CATSGPGLNTEAFF. As DNA, the CDR3 is TGTGCCACCAGTGGTCCAGGGCTCAACACTGAAGCTTTCTTT. V usage is TRBV24-1 and J usage is TRBJ1-1, with D possibly matching TRBD1 (5 bases). The CDR3 covers 14 residues. The V gene's germline CDR1 is KGHDR and CDR2 SFDVKD. V was cut by 5 bases and J by 2 bases, with 11 bases left in between.

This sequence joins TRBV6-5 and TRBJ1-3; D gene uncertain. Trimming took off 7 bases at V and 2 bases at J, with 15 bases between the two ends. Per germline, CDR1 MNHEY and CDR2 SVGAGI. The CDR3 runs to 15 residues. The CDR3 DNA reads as TGTGCCAGCACCGCCGCGGGAGGCACTGGAAACACCATATATTTT. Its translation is CASTAAGGTGNTIYF.

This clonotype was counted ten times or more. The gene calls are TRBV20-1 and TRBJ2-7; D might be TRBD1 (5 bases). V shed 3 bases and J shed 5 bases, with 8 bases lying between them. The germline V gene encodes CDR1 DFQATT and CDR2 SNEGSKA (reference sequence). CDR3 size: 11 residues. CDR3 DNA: TGCAGTGCTAGGGACACCAACGAGCAGTACTTC. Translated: CSARDTNEQYF.

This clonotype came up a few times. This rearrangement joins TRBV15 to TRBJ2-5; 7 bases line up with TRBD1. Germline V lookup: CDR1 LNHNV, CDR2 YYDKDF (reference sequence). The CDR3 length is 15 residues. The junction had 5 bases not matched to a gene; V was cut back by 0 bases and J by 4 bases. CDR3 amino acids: CATSRDKPGGETQYF. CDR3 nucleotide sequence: TGTGCCACCAGCAGAGATAAACCAGGGGGAGAGACCCAGTACTTC. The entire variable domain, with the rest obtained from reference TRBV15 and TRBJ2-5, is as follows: DAMVIQNPRYQVTQFGKPVTLSCSQTLNHNVMYWYQQKSSQAPKLLFHYYDKDFNNEADTPDNFQSRRPNTSFCFLDIRSPGLGDTAMYLCATSRDKPGGETQYFGPGTRLLVL.

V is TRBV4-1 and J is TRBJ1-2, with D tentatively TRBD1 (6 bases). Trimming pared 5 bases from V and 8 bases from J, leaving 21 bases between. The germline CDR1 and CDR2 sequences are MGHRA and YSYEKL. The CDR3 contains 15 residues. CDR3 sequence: CASSEGERPLYGYTF. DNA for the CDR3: TGCGCCAGCAGCGAGGGGGAGAGACCCCTATACGGCTACACCTTC.

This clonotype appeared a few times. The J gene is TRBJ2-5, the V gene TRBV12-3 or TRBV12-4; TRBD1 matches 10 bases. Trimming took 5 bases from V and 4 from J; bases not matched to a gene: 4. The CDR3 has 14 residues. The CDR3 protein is CASSTGDRGETQYF. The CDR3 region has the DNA TGTGCCAGCAGTACTGGGGACAGGGGAGAGACCCAGTACTTC.

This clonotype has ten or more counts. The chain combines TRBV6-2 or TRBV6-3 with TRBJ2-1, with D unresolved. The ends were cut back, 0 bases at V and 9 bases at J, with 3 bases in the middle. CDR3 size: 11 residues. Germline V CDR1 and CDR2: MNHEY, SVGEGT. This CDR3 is CASSYSSEQFF. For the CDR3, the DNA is TGTGCCAGCAGTTACTCGAGTGAGCAGTTCTTC.

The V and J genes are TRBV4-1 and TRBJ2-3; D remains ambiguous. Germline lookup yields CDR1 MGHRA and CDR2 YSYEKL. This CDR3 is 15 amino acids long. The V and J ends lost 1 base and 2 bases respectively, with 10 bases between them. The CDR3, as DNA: TGCGCCAGCAGCCAAGTAGGGCGCTACACAGATACGCAGTATTTT. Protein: CASSQVGRYTDTQYF.